The clone carrying this TCR gamma chain turned up a few times. The amino acid sequence in TCRdb belongs to a much larger clone and departs from this DNA's translation at residue 12, likely a sequencing read error; the sequence shown is translated from the DNA. This entry is derived from a study of γδ T cells in repeated Plasmodium falciparum infection. Flow sorting of PBMC yielded separate Vgamma9/Vdelta2+ and Vdelta2-negative gammadelta T cell populations for bulk repertoire analysis. The CDR3 spans 18 residues. Trimming took 0 bases from V and 3 from J; bases not matched to a gene: 17. The germline gives CDR1 GITISATS, CDR2 ISYDGTV (reference sequence). TCRdb re-processed the multiplex PCR reads via CATT. Of tens of thousands of gamma-chain clones in the sample, over 2.5% were seen once.

The genes are TRGV9 and TRGJ1 or TRGJ2. No J gene is reported in TCRdb; it was inferred here by comparing the DNA with germline. The material sequenced was gamma-delta T cells from blood. The receptor was isolated from a pool of human donors (malaria-infected and uninfected, not separated). CDR3 sequence: CALWEVPLPHRSYYKKLF. The CDR3 bases are TGTGCCTTGTGGGAGGTGCCCCTCCCTCACCGGAGTTATTATAAGAAACTCTTT.